The entry that follows covers one T cell receptor (beta chain) sequence. This clonotype came up many times. The antigen it binds to is not known. Per-base qualities were not stored, and no clone one base away is much larger. The entry originates in a study of neurological immune-mediated disorders (dated by TCRdb to between 2017 and 2020). Context from the whole study: Of the roughly 34 multiple sclerosis patients, around 30 had relapsing-remitting MS and 3 had secondary progressive MS. Using UMI-based sequencing, the study compared peripheral blood TCR-beta repertoires from patients with HTLV-I-associated myelopathy (HAM/TSP), patients with multiple sclerosis, and healthy controls. Longitudinal samples, technical triplicates and paired sorted CD4+ and CD8+ T-cell subsets, alongside PBMC samples, were included among the 90 to 130 TCR-beta libraries. The cohort included some 70 subjects: approximately 15 with HAM/TSP, around 34 with multiple sclerosis, and roughly 20 healthy controls. Paper-wide results and their limitations: TCR clonal expansion was greatest in HAM/TSP patients and smallest in MS patients, who ranked below even healthy controls. No identical CDR3 amino acid sequences were found to be shared among expanded clones across subjects, suggesting that TCR-beta repertoires were private in all groups. In phylogenetic analysis, the repertoires of 18 of 34 MS patients grouped into a cluster of related CDR3 sequences, which suggests a possible signature at the repertoire level. The MS cluster showed no association with clinical or MRI features, and the authors stated that larger cohorts are needed.

cDNA was synthesized by template-switch 5'RACE using a primer carrying a 10-nucleotide random unique molecular identifier by which each TCR transcript was tagged. Every sequencing run covered 15-18 subjects and yielded more than 180 million TCR-beta sequences. The RNeasy kit was used to extract total RNA. The KAPA Real-time Library Amplification kit was used to amplify TCR-beta VDJ regions with primers for the TCR constant region and the 5'RACE anchor. Sample indexes and Illumina adaptors were added in a first PCR, after which library yield was increased in a second PCR. After purification with Ampure beads, the TCR product of roughly 650 bp was size-selected on a 2% E-gel SizeSelection system. Library quality was checked on a Bioanalyzer, concentration was measured with Qubit, and libraries were quantified with the Kapa Library Quantification kit before pooling. An Illumina HiSeq 2500 sequenced the libraries paired-end 2 x 150 bp. To increase sequence diversity, about 24-32% phiX was spiked into each library pool. The study's own analysis went as follows. Quality-filtered reads were processed with the UMI-based MiGEC pipeline, which removed over 80% of raw TCR sequences during error correction. VDJ genes were aligned to IMGT germline references, and clonotypes were defined by unique CDR3 amino acid sequence plus V-J genes. VDJtools evaluated clonal expansion, Shannon diversity and CDR3 relatedness (CalcPairwiseDistances, ClusterSamples); CLCbio workbench built phylogenetic trees. A clone was classed as expanded if it had 8 or more unique UMIs, a cutoff based on coefficient-of-variation modelling across technical triplicates. Using fastp trimming at Q25 and MiXCR clonotype assembly, TCRdb reanalyzed the public sequencing data and kept in-frame beta chains. Entries that share a CDR3 protein sequence are merged under the most common genes and DNA. V and J calls and clone size were set by TCRdb, not the authors. The sample records approximately 51,000 distinct CDR3 sequences, around 3.1% of which are singletons. Around 5.6% of the sample lies in the top ten.

For the unsorted PBMC libraries, 2 million PBMCs were stored in RNAlater at -80 degrees C until RNA extraction and were used to generate the libraries. Multiple sclerosis patients were enrolled in a US clinical protocol evaluating disease progression by magnetic resonance imaging. Peripheral blood was subjected to Ficoll-Hypaque density gradient centrifugation to isolate PBMCs, which were then cryopreserved in liquid nitrogen. Including the terminal cysteine and phenylalanine, the CDR3 comprises 17 residues. Only the CDR3 portion is preserved as DNA: 51 bases, with reading frame beginning at the first base. From a lookup of the germline V gene, CDR1 and CDR2 are MNHEY and SVGEGT. V lost 5 bases and J lost 5 bases, and the count of bases not matched to a germline gene is 8.

Sequences were obtained from PBMCs. This sequence uses TRBV6-2 or TRBV6-3 and TRBJ2-2, with 13 bases aligning to TRBD2. The receptor comes from a man aged 40-49 years with multiple sclerosis. The CDR3 sequence is CASSPWTSGGRTGELFF. The DNA reads as follows: TGTGCCAGCAGTCCTTGGACTAGCGGGGGACGAACCGGGGAGCTGTTTTTT.